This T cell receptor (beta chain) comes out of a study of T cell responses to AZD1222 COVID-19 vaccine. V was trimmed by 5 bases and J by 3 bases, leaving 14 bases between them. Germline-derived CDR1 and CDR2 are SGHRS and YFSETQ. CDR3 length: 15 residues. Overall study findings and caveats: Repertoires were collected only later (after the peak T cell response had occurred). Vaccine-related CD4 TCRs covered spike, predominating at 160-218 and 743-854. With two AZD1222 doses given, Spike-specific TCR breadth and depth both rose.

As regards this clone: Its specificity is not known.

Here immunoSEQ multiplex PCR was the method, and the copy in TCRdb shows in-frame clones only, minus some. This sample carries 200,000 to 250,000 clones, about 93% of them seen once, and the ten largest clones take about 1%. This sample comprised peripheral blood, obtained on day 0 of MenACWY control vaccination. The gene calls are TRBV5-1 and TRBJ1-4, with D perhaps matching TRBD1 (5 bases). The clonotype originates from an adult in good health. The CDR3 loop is CASRPQGTANEKLFF. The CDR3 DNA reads TGCGCCAGCAGACCTCAGGGAACGGCTAATGAAAAACTGTTTTTT. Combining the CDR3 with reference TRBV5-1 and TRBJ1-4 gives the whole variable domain KAGVTQTPRYLIKTRGQQVTLSCSPISGHRSVSWYQQTPGQGLQFLFEYFSETQRNKGNFPGRFSGRQFSNSRSEMNVSTLELGDSALYLCASRPQGTANEKLFFGSGTQLSVL.